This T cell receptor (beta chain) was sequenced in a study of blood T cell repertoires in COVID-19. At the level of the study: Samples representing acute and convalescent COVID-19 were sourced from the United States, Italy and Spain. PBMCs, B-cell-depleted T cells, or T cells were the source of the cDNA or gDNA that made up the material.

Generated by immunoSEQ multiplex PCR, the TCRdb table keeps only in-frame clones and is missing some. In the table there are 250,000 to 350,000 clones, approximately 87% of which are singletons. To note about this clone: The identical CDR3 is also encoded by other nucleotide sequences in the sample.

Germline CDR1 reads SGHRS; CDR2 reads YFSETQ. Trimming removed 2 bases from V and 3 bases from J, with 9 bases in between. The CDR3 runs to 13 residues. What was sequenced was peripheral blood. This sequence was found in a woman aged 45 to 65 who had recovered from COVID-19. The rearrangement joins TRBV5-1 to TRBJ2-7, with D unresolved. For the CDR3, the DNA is TGCGCCAGCAGCTTAGAACGGAGCTACGAGCAGTACTTC. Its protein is CASSLERSYEQYF. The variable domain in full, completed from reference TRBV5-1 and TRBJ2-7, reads KAGVTQTPRYLIKTRGQQVTLSCSPISGHRSVSWYQQTPGQGLQFLFEYFSETQRNKGNFPGRFSGRQFSNSRSEMNVSTLELGDSALYLCASSLERSYEQYFGPGTRLTVT.